Below, 7 T cell receptor beta chains from the same sample are listed, as sequenced in a study of OX40 agonist ivuxolimab in advanced cancers. Library prep was done by the immunoSEQ multiplex PCR assay. As stored in TCRdb, this immuneACCESS dataset retains in-frame rearrangements with V and J assigned. A fraction of the clones does not appear; measured against another copy, unresolved V genes explain less than half of the discrepancy, and the remainder lacks a known reason. This sample gives some 43,000 clones in total; roughly 89% of them show up just once. The top ten hold 10% to 13% of the sample. The sequences come from CD4+ or CD8+ T cells sorted from blood, collected in a trial of the OX40 agonist ivuxolimab. These receptors were taken from an adult with an advanced solid tumor such as melanoma, head and neck, liver or kidney cancer.

This clone is medium-sized by share. The J gene is TRBJ1-2, the V gene TRBV20-1; the D is unclear. This CDR3 is 11 amino acids long. Trimming removed 0 bases from V and 8 bases from J, with 7 bases in between. From germline, CDR1 is DFQATT and CDR2 SNEGSKA (reference sequence). The CDR3 nucleotides read TGCAGTGCTAGAGATGTGGGCGGCTACACCTTC. This codes for CSARDVGGYTF.

The CDR3 is CASSSSSYEQYF. CDR3 sequence (DNA): TGTGCCAGCAGCTCGAGCTCCTACGAGCAGTACTTC. The genes are TRBV7-8 and TRBJ2-7, with D unclear. Germline V gene lookup returns CDR1 SGHVS and CDR2 FQNEAQ. The CDR3 is 12 residues long. V lost 4 bases and J lost 0, with 4 bases in between.

V is TRBV4-3 and J is TRBJ2-3, with 12 bases that match TRBD1. Germline V gene data show CDR1 as LGHNA and CDR2 as YSLEER. Unmatched junction bases numbered 6, after V lost 4 bases and J lost 4 bases. The CDR3 runs to 16 residues. Here the CDR3 DNA reads TGCGCCAGCAGCCCAGGGACAGGGGGCGCGGCAGATACGCAGTATTTT. It encodes CASSPGTGGAADTQYF.

The chain combines TRBV6-5 with TRBJ2-7; 9 bases align to TRBD1. This CDR3 comprises 14 residues. Per the germline V gene, CDR1 is MNHEY and CDR2 is SVGAGI. V trimming: 2 bases; J trimming: 3 bases; junction bases outside the gene matches: 2. CDR3 amino acids: CASSYGTGFYEQYF. CDR3 nucleotides: TGTGCCAGCAGTTACGGGACAGGGTTCTACGAGCAGTACTTC.

This clone is a singleton in its sample. V gene TRBV5-8 combines with J gene TRBJ2-7; TRBD2 matches at 11 bases. Germline V gene lookup returns CDR1 SGHTS and CDR2 YDEGEE. The junction had 6 bases not matched to a gene; V was cut back by 5 bases and J by 2 bases. The CDR3 loop spans 15 amino acids. CDR3 DNA sequence: TGTGCCAGCAGTTTCGCGGGACTAGCGGCCTACGAGCAGTACTTC. It yields the protein CASSFAGLAAYEQYF.

The chain is built from TRBV7-2 and TRBJ2-2; D uncertain. Per the germline V gene, CDR1 is SGHTA and CDR2 is FQGNSA. The CDR3 has 17 amino acids. V was pared by 1 base and J by 1 base, with 13 bases between. Here the CDR3 DNA reads TGTGCCAGCAGCTTAGGTTCATCGTGGGGGAACACCGGGGAGCTGTTTTTT. Protein sequence: CASSLGSSWGNTGELFF.

V usage is TRBV5-4 and J usage is TRBJ1-2; D ambiguous. The V gene's germline CDR1 is SGHNT and CDR2 YYREEE (reference sequence). The ends were cut back, 2 bases at V and 1 base at J, with 6 bases in the middle. This CDR3 comprises 13 residues. The chain's CDR3 is CASSFEGNYGYTF. The CDR3 DNA sequence: TGTGCCAGCAGCTTCGAGGGTAACTATGGCTACACCTTC.